This is a list of T cell receptor beta chains from one sample in a study of neoadjuvant anti-PD-1 for oral cavity cancer. Here immunoSEQ multiplex PCR was the method, and the copy in TCRdb shows in-frame clones only, minus some. The table records 9,000 to 9,500 clones, approximately 61% of them present only once. The material sequenced was tumor tissue, taken before nivolumab (anti-PD-1) treatment. The receptor set was obtained from a person between 40 and 85 years old with oral cavity squamous cell carcinoma. The CDR3 runs from the conserved cysteine through the conserved F or W. The D gene is left open where the match is weak. Size is stated for part of the rows, as once, few or many counts, or as a class when the clone is expanded.

clone size	D gene	J gene	V gene	CDR3 length	CDR3 protein	CDR3 DNA
NA	TRBD1	TRBJ2-7	TRBV7-6	15	CASSLAGDSGYEQYF	TGTGCCAGCAGCTTAGCGGGGGACAGCGGCTACGAGCAGTACTTC
few	NA	TRBJ1-5	TRBV30	13	CAWSVRGGQPQHF	TGTGCCTGGAGTGTACGGGGGGGACAGCCCCAGCATTTT
NA	NA	TRBJ2-7	TRBV6-1	12	CASSEAGTAILF	TGTGCCAGCAGTGAAGCCGGGACTGCTATTCTTTTC
NA	NA	TRBJ2-7	TRBV29-1	12	CSVTDDSYEQYF	TGCAGCGTCACAGACGACTCCTACGAGCAGTACTTC
NA	NA	TRBJ2-2	TRBV19	13	CASSITVTGELFF	TGTGCCAGTAGTATAACTGTCACCGGGGAGCTGTTTTTT
once	NA	TRBJ1-1	TRBV15	13	CATSRDGTGEAFF	TGTGCCACCAGCAGAGATGGGACGGGAGAAGCTTTCTTT
few	NA	TRBJ1-1	TRBV11-1	13	CASSSQGYTEAFF	TGTGCCAGCAGCTCACAGGGTTATACTGAAGCTTTCTTT
NA	TRBD2	TRBJ2-5	TRBV6-1	15	CASISSSGLAGTQYF	TGTGCCAGCATTTCATCAAGCGGACTAGCTGGGACCCAGTACTTC
few	NA	TRBJ2-1	TRBV15	12	CATSREGNEQFF	TGTGCCACCAGCAGGGAGGGAAATGAGCAGTTCTTC
NA	NA	TRBJ2-1	TRBV20-1	11	CSANLIGEQFF	TGCAGTGCTAATCTCATTGGTGAGCAGTTCTTC
NA	TRBD1	TRBJ1-1	TRBV18	15	CASSLPGTGGAEAFF	TGTGCCAGCTCACTACCAGGGACAGGGGGCGCGGAGGCTTTCTTT
few	NA	TRBJ2-1	TRBV27	16	CASSLLGQGIYNEQFF	TGTGCCAGCAGTTTATTGGGGCAGGGGATATACAATGAGCAGTTCTTC
NA	TRBD1	TRBJ1-5	TRBV28	16	CASRTWTGVNNQPQHF	TGTGCCAGCAGAACATGGACAGGCGTAAACAATCAGCCCCAGCATTTT
NA	NA	TRBJ2-2	TRBV21-1	20	CASSKQSPMAGGRNTGELFF	TGTGCCAGCAGCAAACAGTCCCCAATGGCGGGAGGAAGGAACACCGGGGAGCTGTTTTTT
NA	NA	TRBJ2-7	TRBV18	14	CASSRNTITYEQYF	TGTGCCAGCTCACGTAACACGATCACCTACGAGCAGTACTTC
NA	TRBD1	TRBJ1-4	TRBV10-2	15	CASSERWTGDEKLFF	TGCGCCAGCAGTGAGCGGTGGACAGGGGACGAAAAACTGTTTTTT
NA	TRBD2	TRBJ2-3	TRBV5-6	17	CASSRTSGGHSTDTQYF	TGTGCCAGCAGCCGGACTAGCGGGGGGCATAGCACAGATACGCAGTATTTT
NA	TRBD1	TRBJ1-2	TRBV6-4	15	CASSDESGGVHGYTF	TGTGCCAGCAGTGATGAGTCAGGGGGCGTTCATGGCTACACCTTC
NA	NA	TRBJ1-5	TRBV11-2	16	CASSFRRRLSNQPQHF	TGTGCCAGCAGCTTCAGAAGACGTCTGAGCAATCAGCCCCAGCATTTT
once	NA	TRBJ2-4	TRBV7-2	11	CASSLGPIQYF	TGTGCCAGCAGCTTAGGACCGATTCAGTACTTC
NA	NA	TRBJ1-2	TRBV7-3	16	CASSVNPRGHPDGYTF	TGTGCCAGCAGCGTAAATCCCCGGGGACATCCCGATGGCTACACCTTC
NA	TRBD1	TRBJ2-3	TRBV11-3	16	CASSLGGTGAWDTQYF	TGTGCCAGCAGCTTAGGAGGGACAGGGGCTTGGGATACGCAGTATTTT
NA	NA	TRBJ1-4	TRBV11-2	15	CASSLDGGTNEKLFF	TGTGCCAGCAGCTTAGACGGGGGCACTAATGAAAAACTGTTTTTT
NA	TRBD2	TRBJ2-2	TRBV10-3	17	CAISESDRGRNTGELFF	TGTGCCATCAGTGAGTCCGATCGCGGGAGGAACACCGGGGAGCTGTTTTTT
NA	NA	TRBJ1-4	TRBV9	14	CASSLQIRDEKLFF	TGTGCCAGCAGCCTCCAAATCCGCGATGAAAAACTGTTTTTT
NA	NA	TRBJ2-3	TRBV19	15	CASRSGLGATDTQYF	TGTGCCAGTAGGTCCGGGTTAGGGGCCACGGATACGCAGTATTTT